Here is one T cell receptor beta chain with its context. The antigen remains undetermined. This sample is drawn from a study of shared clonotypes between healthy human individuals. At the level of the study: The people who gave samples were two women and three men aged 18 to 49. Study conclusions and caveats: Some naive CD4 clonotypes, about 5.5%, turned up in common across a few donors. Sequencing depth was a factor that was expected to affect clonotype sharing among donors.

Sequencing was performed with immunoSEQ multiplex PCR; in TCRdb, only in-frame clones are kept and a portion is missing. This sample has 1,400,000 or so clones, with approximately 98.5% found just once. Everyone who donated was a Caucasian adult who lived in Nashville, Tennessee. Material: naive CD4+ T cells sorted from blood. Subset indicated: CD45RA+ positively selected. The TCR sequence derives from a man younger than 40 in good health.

The CDR3 loop is CASSLGQGRGQPQHF. DNA of the CDR3: TGTGCCAGCAGCTTGGGACAGGGAAGAGGCCAGCCCCAGCATTTT. The chain recombines TRBV5-6 with TRBJ1-5; 7 positions agree with TRBD1. The trim removed 0 bases at V and 7 bases at J, leaving 7 bases unmatched. CDR1 is SGHDT and CDR2 is YYEEEE in the germline V gene. The CDR3 spans 15 residues. Full variable domain (remainder filled in from reference TRBV5-6 and TRBJ1-5): DAGVTQSPTHLIKTRGQQVTLRCSPKSGHDTVSWYQQALGQGPQFIFQYYEEEERQRGNFPDRFSGHQFPNYSSELNVNALLLGDSALYLCASSLGQGRGQPQHFGDGTRLSIL.